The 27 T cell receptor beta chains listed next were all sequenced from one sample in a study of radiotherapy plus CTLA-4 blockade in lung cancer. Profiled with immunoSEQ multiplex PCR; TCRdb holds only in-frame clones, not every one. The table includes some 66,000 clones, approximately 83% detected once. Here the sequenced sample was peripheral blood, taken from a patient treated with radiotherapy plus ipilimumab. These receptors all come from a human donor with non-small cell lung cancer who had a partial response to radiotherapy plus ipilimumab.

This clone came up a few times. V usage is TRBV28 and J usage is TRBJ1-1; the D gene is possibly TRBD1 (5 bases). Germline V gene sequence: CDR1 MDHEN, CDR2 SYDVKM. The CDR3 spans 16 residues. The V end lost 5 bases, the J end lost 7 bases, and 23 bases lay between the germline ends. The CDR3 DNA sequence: TGTGCCAGCAGTCGGCGCCGGACGGCTGGGGGGGTTGAAGCTTTCTTT. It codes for CASSRRRTAGGVEAFF.

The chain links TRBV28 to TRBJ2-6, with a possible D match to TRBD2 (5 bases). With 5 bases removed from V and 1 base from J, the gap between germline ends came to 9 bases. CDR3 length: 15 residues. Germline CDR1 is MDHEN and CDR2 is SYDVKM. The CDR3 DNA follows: TGTGCCAGCAGTCCCCCGGGGTCTGGGGCCAACGTCCTGACTTTC. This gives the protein CASSPPGSGANVLTF.

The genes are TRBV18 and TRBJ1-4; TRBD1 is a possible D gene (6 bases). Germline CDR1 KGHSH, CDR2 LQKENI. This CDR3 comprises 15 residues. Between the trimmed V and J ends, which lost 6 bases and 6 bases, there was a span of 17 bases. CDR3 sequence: CASSHSRGEDEKLFF. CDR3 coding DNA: TGTGCCAGCTCGCATAGCAGGGGAGAGGATGAAAAACTGTTTTTT.

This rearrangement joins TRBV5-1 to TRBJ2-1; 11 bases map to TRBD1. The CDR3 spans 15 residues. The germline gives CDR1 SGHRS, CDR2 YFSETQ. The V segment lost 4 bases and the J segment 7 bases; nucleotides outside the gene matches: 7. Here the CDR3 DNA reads TGCGCCAGCAGCCTCCGGGACAGGGGGGTAAATGAGCAGTTCTTC. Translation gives CASSLRDRGVNEQFF.

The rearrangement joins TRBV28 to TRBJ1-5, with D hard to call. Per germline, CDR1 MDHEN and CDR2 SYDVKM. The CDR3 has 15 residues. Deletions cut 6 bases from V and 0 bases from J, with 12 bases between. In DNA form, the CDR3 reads TGTGCCAGCAGGCGGGATCAAAATAGCAATCAGCCCCAGCATTTT. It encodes CASRRDQNSNQPQHF.

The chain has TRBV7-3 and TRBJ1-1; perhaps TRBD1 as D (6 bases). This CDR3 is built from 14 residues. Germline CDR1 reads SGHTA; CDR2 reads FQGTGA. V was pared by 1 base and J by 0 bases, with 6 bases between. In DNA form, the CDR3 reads TGTGCCAGCAGCTTAAGGGGGCTGAACACTGAAGCTTTCTTT. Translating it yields CASSLRGLNTEAFF. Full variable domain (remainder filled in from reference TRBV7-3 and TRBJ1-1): GAGVSQTPSNKVTEKGKYVELRCDPISGHTALYWYRQSLGQGPEFLIYFQGTGAADDSGLPNDRFFAVRPEGSVSTLKIQRTERGDSAVYLCASSLRGLNTEAFFGQGTRLTVV.

The CDR3 region is CASSEQADGGYTF. CDR3 in DNA: TGCGCCAGCAGTGAGCAGGCAGACGGAGGCTACACCTTC. The chain uses TRBV10-1 and TRBJ1-2; D gene uncertain. The CDR3 contains 13 residues. Trimming took 2 bases from V and 8 from J, leaving 12 bases between them. The germline V gene has CDR1 WNHNN and CDR2 SYGVQD (reference sequence).

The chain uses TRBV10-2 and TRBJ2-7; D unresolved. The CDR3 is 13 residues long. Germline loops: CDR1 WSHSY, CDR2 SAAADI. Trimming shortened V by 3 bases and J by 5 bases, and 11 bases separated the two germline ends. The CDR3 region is CASSDLGLDEQYF. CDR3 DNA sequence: TGCGCCAGCAGTGACCTAGGCCTCGACGAGCAGTACTTC.

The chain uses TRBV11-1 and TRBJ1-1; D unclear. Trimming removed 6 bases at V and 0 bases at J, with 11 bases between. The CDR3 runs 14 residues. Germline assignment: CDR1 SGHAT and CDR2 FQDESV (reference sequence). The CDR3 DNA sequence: TGTGCCAGCAGTCTAGACCAGATGAACACTGAAGCTTTCTTT. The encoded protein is CASSLDQMNTEAFF.

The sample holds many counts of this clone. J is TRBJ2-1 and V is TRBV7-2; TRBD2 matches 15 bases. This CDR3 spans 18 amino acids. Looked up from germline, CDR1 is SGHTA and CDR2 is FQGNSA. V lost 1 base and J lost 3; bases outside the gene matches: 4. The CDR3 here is CASSLEGTSGRHYNEQFF. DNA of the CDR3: TGTGCCAGCAGCTTAGAAGGGACTAGCGGGAGGCACTACAATGAGCAGTTCTTC. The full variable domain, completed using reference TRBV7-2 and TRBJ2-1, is GAGVSQSPSNKVTEKGKDVELRCDPISGHTALYWYRQSLGQGLEFLIYFQGNSAPDKSGLPSDRFSAERTGGSVSTLTIQRTQQEDSAVYLCASSLEGTSGRHYNEQFFGPGTRLTVL.

CDR3 in DNA: TGTGCCAGCAGGGGACAGAGTGGAACCGGGGAGCTGTTTTTT. It yields the protein CASRGQSGTGELFF. The chain has TRBV6-1 and TRBJ2-2; 7 bases align to TRBD1. The germline CDR1 and CDR2 sequences are MNHNS and SASEGT. After removal of 6 bases from V and 5 bases from J, the junction contained 6 bases not matched to a gene. This CDR3 region has 14 residues.

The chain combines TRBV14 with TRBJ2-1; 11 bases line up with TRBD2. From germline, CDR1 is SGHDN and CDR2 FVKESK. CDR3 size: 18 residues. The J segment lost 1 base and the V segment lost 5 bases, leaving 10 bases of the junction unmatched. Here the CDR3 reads CASSSMTSGKGSYNEQFF. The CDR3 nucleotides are TGTGCCAGCAGCTCGATGACTAGCGGGAAAGGGTCCTACAATGAGCAGTTCTTC.

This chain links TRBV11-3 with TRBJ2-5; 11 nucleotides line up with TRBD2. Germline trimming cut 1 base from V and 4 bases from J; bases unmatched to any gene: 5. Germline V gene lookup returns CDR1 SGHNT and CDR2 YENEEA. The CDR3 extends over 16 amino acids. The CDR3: CASSLVIAGGPETQYF. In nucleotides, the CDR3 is TGTGCCAGCAGCTTAGTGATAGCGGGAGGGCCAGAGACCCAGTACTTC.

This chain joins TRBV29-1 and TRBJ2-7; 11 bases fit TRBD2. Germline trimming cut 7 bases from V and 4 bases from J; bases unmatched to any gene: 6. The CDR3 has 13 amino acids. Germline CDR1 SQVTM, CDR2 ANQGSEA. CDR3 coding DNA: TGCAGCGCCGGGACTAGCGGAGCATACGAGCAGTACTTC. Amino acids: CSAGTSGAYEQYF.

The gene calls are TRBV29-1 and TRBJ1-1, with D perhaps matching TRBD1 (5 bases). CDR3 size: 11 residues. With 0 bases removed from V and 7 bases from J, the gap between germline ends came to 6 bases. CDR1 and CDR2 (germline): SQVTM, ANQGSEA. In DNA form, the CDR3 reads TGCAGCGTTGAAGACAGGGTTGAAGCTTTCTTT. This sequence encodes CSVEDRVEAFF.

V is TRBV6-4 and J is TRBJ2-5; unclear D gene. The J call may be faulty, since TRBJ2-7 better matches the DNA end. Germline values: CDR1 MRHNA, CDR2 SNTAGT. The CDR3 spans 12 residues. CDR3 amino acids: CASSDALYEQYF. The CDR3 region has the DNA TGTGCCAGCAGTGACGCCCTCTACGAGCAGTACTTC.

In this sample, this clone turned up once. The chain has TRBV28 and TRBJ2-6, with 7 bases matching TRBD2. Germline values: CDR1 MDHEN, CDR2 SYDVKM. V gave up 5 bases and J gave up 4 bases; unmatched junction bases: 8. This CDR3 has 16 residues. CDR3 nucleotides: TGTGCCAGCAGTGGGGGGGGAGGGAGCGGGGCCAACGTCCTGACTTTC. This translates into CASSGGGGSGANVLTF.

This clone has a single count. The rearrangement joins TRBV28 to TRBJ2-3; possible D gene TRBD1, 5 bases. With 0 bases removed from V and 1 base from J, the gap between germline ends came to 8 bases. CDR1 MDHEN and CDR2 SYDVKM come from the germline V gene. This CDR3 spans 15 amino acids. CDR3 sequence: CASSLWGRGTDTQYF. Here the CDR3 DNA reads TGTGCCAGCAGTTTATGGGGGCGAGGCACAGATACGCAGTATTTT.

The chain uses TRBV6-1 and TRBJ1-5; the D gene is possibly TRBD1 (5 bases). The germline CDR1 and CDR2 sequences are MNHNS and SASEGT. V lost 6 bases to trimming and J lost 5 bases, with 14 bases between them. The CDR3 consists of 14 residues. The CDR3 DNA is TGTGCCAGCAGACACGACAGTACCTATCAGCCCCAGCATTTT. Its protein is CASRHDSTYQPQHF.

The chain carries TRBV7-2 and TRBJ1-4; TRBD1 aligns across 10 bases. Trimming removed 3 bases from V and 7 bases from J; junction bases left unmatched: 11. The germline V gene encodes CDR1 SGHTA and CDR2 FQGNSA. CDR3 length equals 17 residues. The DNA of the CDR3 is TGTGCCAGCAGCTTCCAGCGACAGGGGGCAATGGGTGAAAAACTGTTTTTT. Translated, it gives CASSFQRQGAMGEKLFF.

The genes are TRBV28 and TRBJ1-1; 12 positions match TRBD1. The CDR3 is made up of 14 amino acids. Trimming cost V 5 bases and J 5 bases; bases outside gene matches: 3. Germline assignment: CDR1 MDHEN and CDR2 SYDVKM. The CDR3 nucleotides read TGTGCCAGCAGTGGGGACAGGGGGCGAACTGAAGCTTTCTTT. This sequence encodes CASSGDRGRTEAFF.

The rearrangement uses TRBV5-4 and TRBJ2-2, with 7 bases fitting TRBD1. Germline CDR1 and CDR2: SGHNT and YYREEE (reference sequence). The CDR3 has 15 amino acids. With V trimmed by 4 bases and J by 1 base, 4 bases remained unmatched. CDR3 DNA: TGTGCCAGCAGCCCCAGGGGGATGAACACCGGGGAGCTGTTTTTT. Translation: CASSPRGMNTGELFF.

The CDR3 loop is CASRAPGDSGANVLTF. Written as DNA, the CDR3 is TGTGCCAGCAGGGCCCCGGGGGACTCTGGGGCCAACGTCCTGACTTTC. The chain couples TRBV6-6 to TRBJ2-6; the D gene is possibly TRBD2 (6 bases). The CDR3 sequence is 16 residues long. The germline V gene has CDR1 MNHNY and CDR2 SVGAGI (reference sequence). Trimming stripped 6 bases from V and 0 bases from J, with 12 bases between.

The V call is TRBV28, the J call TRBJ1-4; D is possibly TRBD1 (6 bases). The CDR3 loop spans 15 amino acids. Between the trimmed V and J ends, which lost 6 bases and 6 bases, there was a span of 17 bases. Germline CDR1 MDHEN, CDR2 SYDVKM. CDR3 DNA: TGTGCCAGCAGGGCCCCAGGACAGAACCATGAAAAACTGTTTTTT. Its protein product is CASRAPGQNHEKLFF.

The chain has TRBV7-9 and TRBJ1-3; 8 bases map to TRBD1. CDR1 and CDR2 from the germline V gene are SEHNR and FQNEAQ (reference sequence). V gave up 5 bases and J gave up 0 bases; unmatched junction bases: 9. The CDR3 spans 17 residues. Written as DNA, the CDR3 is TGTGCCAGCAGCCCGCCGGGACAGGCGACCTCTGGAAACACCATATATTTT. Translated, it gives CASSPPGQATSGNTIYF.

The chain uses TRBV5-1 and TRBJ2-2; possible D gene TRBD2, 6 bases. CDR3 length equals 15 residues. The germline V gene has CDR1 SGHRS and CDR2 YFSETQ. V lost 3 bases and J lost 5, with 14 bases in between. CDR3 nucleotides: TGCGCCAGCAGCTCCGAACCGGGGGAGACCGGGGAGCTGTTTTTT. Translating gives CASSSEPGETGELFF.

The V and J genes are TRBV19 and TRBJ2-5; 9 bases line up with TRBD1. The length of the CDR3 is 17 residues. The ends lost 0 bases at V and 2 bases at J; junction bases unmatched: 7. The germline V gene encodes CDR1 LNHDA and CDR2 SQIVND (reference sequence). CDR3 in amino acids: CASSIDHRTGVQETQYF. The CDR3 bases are TGTGCCAGTAGTATAGATCATAGGACAGGGGTACAAGAGACCCAGTACTTC.